The clone carrying this TCR beta chain was counted many times. A single record per CDR3 protein comes from TCRdb applying MiXCR to the 5' RACE reads. The sample lists approximately 100,000 distinct CDR3 sequences, less than 25% occurring once. The CDR3 is 13 amino acids. Germline V lookup: CDR1 SGHAT, CDR2 FQNNGV. V lost 4 bases and J lost 4, with 8 bases in between. This record comes from a study of CD8 T cells in ankylosing spondylitis. The sample taken for sequencing was synovial fluid, either unsorted or a sorted T cell fraction (not recorded which). The rearrangement links TRBV11-2 to TRBJ2-1; tentative D call: TRBD1 (6 bases). This clonotype was obtained from a male donor with ankylosing spondylitis. This chain's CDR3 is CASSSDRYNEQFF. The CDR3 bases are TGTGCCAGCAGCTCAGACAGGTACAATGAGCAGTTCTTC.